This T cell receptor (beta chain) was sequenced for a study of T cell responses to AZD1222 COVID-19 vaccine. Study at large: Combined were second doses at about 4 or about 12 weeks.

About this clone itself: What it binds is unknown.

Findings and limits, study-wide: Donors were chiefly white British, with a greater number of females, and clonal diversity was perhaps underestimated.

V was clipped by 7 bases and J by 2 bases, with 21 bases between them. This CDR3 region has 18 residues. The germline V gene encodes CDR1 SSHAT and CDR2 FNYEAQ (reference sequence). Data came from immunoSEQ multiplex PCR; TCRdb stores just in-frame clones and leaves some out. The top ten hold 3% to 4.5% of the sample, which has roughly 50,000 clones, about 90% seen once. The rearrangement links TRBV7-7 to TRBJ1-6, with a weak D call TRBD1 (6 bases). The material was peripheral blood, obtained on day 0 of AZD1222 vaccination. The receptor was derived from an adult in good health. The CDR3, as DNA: TGTGCCAGCACCCTGGGGGGGGGCGCGGTAACCTATAATTCACCCCTCCACTTT. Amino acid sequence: CASTLGGGAVTYNSPLHF.